This TCR beta chain was sequenced for a study of Graves' ophthalmopathy and Graves' hyperthyroidism. The CDR3 sequence is 14 residues long. Trimming removed 8 bases from V and 4 bases from J, with 14 bases in between. Scientists amplified the TCR beta CDR3 regions from RNA transcripts. HTBI-primed first-round RT-PCR preceded second-round multiplex PCR. TCRdb re-called the multiplex PCR reads through MiXCR, storing one row per CDR3 protein. Counted here are hundreds of thousands of distinct CDR3 sequences, 22% occurring once; the ten biggest clones make up more than 5.5%. This TCR derives from a young woman with stable Graves' hyperthyroidism. Some clones in this sample may be carry-over from other donors' samples. The material sequenced was peripheral blood. The chain couples TRBV12-3 or TRBV12-4 to TRBJ2-2; maybe TRBD2 (5 bases). CDR3 nucleotide sequence: TGTGCCAGCTGTAGAGGACTCCTCACCGGGGAGCTGTTTTTT. Its translation is CASCRGLLTGELFF.